This section outlines one T cell receptor beta chain sequence together with its context. Under the authors' procedure: The authors estimated nucleated cell counts from reference gene primer amplification. Repertoires were generated with immunoSEQ multiplex PCR, while TCRdb's copy carries only in-frame clones and drops some. Clonal size and the V and J genes are those of that table, whereas D and trimming came from the DNA. This sample has roughly 68,000 clones, with 89% found just once. These data come from a study of blood T cell repertoires in COVID-19. Across the whole study: COVID-19 samples from acute and convalescent phases originated in the United States, Italy and Spain. From T cells, B-cell-depleted T cells, or PBMCs came the material, which was cDNA or gDNA.

This CDR3 spans 14 amino acids. Deletions cut 7 bases from V and 4 bases from J, with 15 bases between. Per the germline V gene, CDR1 is LNHDA and CDR2 is SQIVND (reference sequence). V and J are TRBV19 and TRBJ2-3, with TRBD2 as a possible D gene (6 bases). The receptor was derived from a woman aged 50 to 65 with active COVID-19. Sequenced sample: peripheral blood. CDR3 sequence (DNA): TGTGCCAGTACGCGGGGACCAGCAGCAGATACGCAGTATTTT. Its protein is CASTRGPAADTQYF.